The 28 T cell receptor beta chains presented below share a single source sample, sequenced in a study of blood T cells in healthy people across ages. Combining a sample-barcoded 5' primer with a J-beta primer mix, a second PCR ran for about 6 to 12 cycles. Each CDR3 protein gets one entry after TCRdb re-called the 5' RACE reads with MiXCR. The table shows approximately 320,000 distinct CDR3 sequences, with 25% to 30% occurring only once. What was sequenced was blood. These receptors were collected from a woman between 65 and 79 years old in good health.

V gene TRBV10-3 combines with J gene TRBJ1-4; 8 nucleotides match TRBD1. CDR1 ENHRY and CDR2 SYGVKD come from the germline V gene. Trimming cost V 5 bases and J 8 bases; bases outside gene matches: 13. This CDR3 is built from 16 residues. This chain's CDR3 is CAISRTGSSGTEKLFF. CDR3 nucleotide sequence: TGTGCCATCAGTAGGACAGGGAGCTCTGGTACCGAAAAACTGTTTTTT.

The table lists this clonotype with a few counts. This sequence joins TRBV18 and TRBJ1-6, with D tentatively TRBD1 (6 bases). The CDR3 runs to 16 residues. The V gene lost 3 bases and the J gene lost 7 bases, with 16 bases spanning the gap. The V gene's germline CDR1 is KGHSH and CDR2 LQKENI. The CDR3 coding sequence is TGTGCCAGCTCACCGATGACAGGTCTGGGGAATTCACCCCTCCACTTT. This translates into CASSPMTGLGNSPLHF.

The chain employs TRBV12-3 or TRBV12-4 and TRBJ2-3; TRBD2 might be the D (6 bases). CDR3 length: 13 residues. V was clipped by 8 bases and J by 2 bases, with 11 bases between them. The chain's CDR3 is CASDGGYTDTQYF. The CDR3 nucleotides read TGTGCCAGCGACGGGGGATACACAGATACGCAGTATTTT.

The rearrangement links TRBV6-6 to TRBJ1-4; a possible D gene is TRBD1 (5 bases). The CDR3 loop spans 13 amino acids. The V end was cut by 0 bases, the J end by 7 bases, with 6 bases between. The germline gives CDR1 MNHNY, CDR2 SVGAGI (reference sequence). The CDR3 DNA reads TGTGCCAGCAGTTACTCCGGGGGTGAAAAACTGTTTTTT. It is translated as CASSYSGGEKLFF.

This clonotype was picked up many times. One end of the junction is discordant with germline, which a read error may explain. V usage is TRBV10-3 and J usage is TRBJ2-1; D is perhaps TRBD1 or TRBD2 (6 bases each). Looked up from germline, CDR1 is ENHRY and CDR2 is SYGVKD. CDR3 length: 14 amino acids. CDR3 protein: CAINEVGGHNEQFF. DNA of the CDR3: TGTGCCATCAATGAGGTGGGGGGCCACAATGAGCAGTTCTTC.

The V and J genes are TRBV7-2 and TRBJ2-1; TRBD1 is a possible D gene (7 bases). The J call could be wrong; TRBJ2-7 is a better fit for the DNA end. This CDR3 is 15 amino acids long. Germline CDR1 and CDR2: SGHTA and FQGNSA. The CDR3, as DNA: TGTGCCAGCAGCTTCGCCAGGGGGGAAACTTACGAGCAGTACTTC. Its translation: CASSFARGETYEQYF.

This clonotype showed up many times. The chain combines TRBV5-1 with TRBJ2-1; 8 bases map to TRBD2. V trimming: 7 bases; J trimming: 2 bases; junction bases outside the gene matches: 8. Germline assignment: CDR1 SGHRS and CDR2 YFSETQ. This CDR3 has 15 amino acids. The CDR3 nucleotides are TGCGCCAGCTCCCTAAGCGGGAGTACCTACAATGAGCAGTTCTTC. Its translation: CASSLSGSTYNEQFF.

About this clonotype itself: The junction departs from germline at one end; a sequencing error may be responsible. The chain combines TRBV9 with TRBJ2-3, with 7 bases fitting TRBD1. The germline V gene encodes CDR1 SGDLS and CDR2 YYNGEE. This CDR3 region has 15 residues. This chain's CDR3 is CTSSVGQAITDTQYF. CDR3 coding DNA: TGTACCAGCAGCGTCGGACAGGCCATCACAGATACGCAGTATTTT. Supplemented by reference TRBV9 and TRBJ2-3, the full variable domain reads DSGVTQTPKHLITATGQRVTLRCSPRSGDLSVYWYQQSLDQGLQFLIQYYNGEERAKGNILERFSAQQFPDLHSELNLSSLELGDSALYFCTSSVGQAITDTQYFGPGTRLTVL.

This sequence joins TRBV20-1 and TRBJ2-5; possible D gene TRBD2, 6 bases. Trimming pared 4 bases from V and 5 bases from J, leaving 23 bases between. The length of the CDR3 is 16 residues. The germline CDR1 and CDR2 sequences are DFQATT and SNEGSKA (reference sequence). The CDR3 DNA follows: TGCAGTGCTACAAACTACTCGGGGCGGGGTCTGGAGACCCAGTACTTC. Amino acid sequence: CSATNYSGRGLETQYF.

This clonotype was seen a handful of times. The rearrangement links TRBV16 to TRBJ2-1; possibly TRBD1 or TRBD2 for D (5 bases each). The CDR3 has 13 residues. Per the germline V gene, CDR1 is KGHSY and CDR2 is FQNENV. The V end lost 5 bases, the J end lost 9 bases, and 14 bases lay between the germline ends. The CDR3 DNA reads as TGTGCCAGCAGCATAGTACTAGACAGTGAGCAGTTCTTC. This translates into CASSIVLDSEQFF. Complete variable domain (other parts from reference TRBV16 and TRBJ2-1): GEEVAQTPKHLVRGEGQKAKLYCAPIKGHSYVFWYQQVLKNEFKFLISFQNENVFDETGMPKERFSAKCLPNSPCSLEIQATKLEDSAVYFCASSIVLDSEQFFGPGTRLTVL.

The chain is built from TRBV11-2 and TRBJ2-5; TRBD2 matches 7 bases. The J call could be wrong; TRBJ2-7 is a better fit for the DNA end. This CDR3 has 14 amino acids. Germline V CDR1 and CDR2: SGHAT, FQNNGV. The CDR3 is CASSLSGVRYEQYF. The CDR3 bases are TGTGCCAGCAGCTTGAGCGGGGTACGGTACGAGCAGTACTTC.

The chain employs TRBV7-9 and TRBJ1-1; D gene uncertain. The V end lost 1 base, the J end lost 5 bases, and 14 bases lay between the germline ends. The germline gives CDR1 SEHNR, CDR2 FQNEAQ (reference sequence). This CDR3 contains 15 residues. The chain's CDR3 is CASSLDSPTGTEAFF. The CDR3 DNA reads as TGTGCCAGCAGCTTAGATAGCCCCACGGGGACTGAAGCTTTCTTT.

This clonotype was picked up a small number of times. The rearrangement links TRBV29-1 to TRBJ2-1, with unresolved D. The J call may be in error: the DNA end matches TRBJ2-5 better. Germline V gene sequence: CDR1 SQVTM, CDR2 ANQGSEA. This CDR3 has 11 residues. In DNA, the CDR3 is TGCAGCGTTGATGGCTTAGAGACCCAGTACTTC. This gives the protein CSVDGLETQYF.

This clonotype occurred a few times. V usage is TRBV20-1 and J usage is TRBJ2-7; 10 bases line up with TRBD2. Germline lookup yields CDR1 DFQATT and CDR2 SNEGSKA (reference sequence). Trimming removed 1 base from V and 5 bases from J; junction bases left unmatched: 8. CDR3 length: 15 amino acids. The CDR3 region has the DNA TGCAGTGCTAGAGGGAGGACTAGCGGACCCCACGAGCAGTACTTC. Translating it yields CSARGRTSGPHEQYF.

The gene calls are TRBV2 and TRBJ2-5, with 9 bases aligning to TRBD1. This CDR3 comprises 16 residues. Germline CDR1 is SNHLY and CDR2 is FYNNEI. Unmatched junction bases numbered 11, after V lost 7 bases and J lost 2 bases. In DNA form, the CDR3 reads TGTGCCAGCACCCCGACCGGGACAGGGAAACAAGAGACCCAGTACTTC. Translated: CASTPTGTGKQETQYF.

This clonotype was detected only a few times. This chain connects TRBV20-1 to TRBJ2-1, with a weak D call TRBD1 (6 bases). The CDR3 is made up of 13 amino acids. The germline CDR1 and CDR2 sequences are DFQATT and SNEGSKA (reference sequence). V was clipped by 2 bases and J by 12 bases, with 17 bases between them. CDR3 DNA: TGCAGTGCTAGACAGGGGTTCGGGTCCGGGCAGTTCTTC. Translation gives CSARQGFGSGQFF.

The chain combines TRBV20-1 with TRBJ1-1; D not resolved. CDR1 and CDR2 from the germline V gene are DFQATT and SNEGSKA (reference sequence). Trimming cost V 3 bases and J 1 base, with 12 bases left between them. There are 14 residues in the CDR3. CDR3 sequence reads: CSASPLGSNTEAFF. The CDR3 nucleotides read TGCAGTGCTAGCCCCCTGGGGTCGAACACTGAAGCTTTCTTT.

This clonotype was seen more than once but under ten times. The V call is TRBV29-1, the J call TRBJ1-1; TRBD1 aligns across 10 bases. Germline values: CDR1 SQVTM, CDR2 ANQGSEA. V lost 8 bases to trimming and J lost 1 base; unmatched junction nucleotides: 4. The CDR3 is 13 amino acids. DNA of the CDR3: TGCAGCAGCTGGGACAGGGGGAACACTGAAGCTTTCTTT. Its protein is CSSWDRGNTEAFF.

This clonotype was found a few times. The V gene is TRBV11-2, the J gene TRBJ2-5, with 14 bases aligning to TRBD2. The DNA matches TRBJ2-7 better at its end, which makes the J call doubtful. CDR3 length: 16 residues. From germline, CDR1 is SGHAT and CDR2 FQNNGV. The CDR3 sequence is CASSLLRGLAGAEQYF. CDR3 nucleotides: TGTGCCAGCAGCTTATTGCGGGGACTAGCGGGAGCCGAGCAGTACTTC.

In its sample, this clonotype was seen once. This chain links TRBV20-1 with TRBJ2-1; D ambiguous. With 3 bases removed from V and 0 bases from J, the gap between germline ends came to 9 bases. This CDR3 is built from 14 residues. Germline assignment: CDR1 DFQATT and CDR2 SNEGSKA (reference sequence). The chain's CDR3 is CSASERSSYNEQFF. In nucleotides, the CDR3 is TGCAGTGCTAGTGAGAGGAGCTCCTACAATGAGCAGTTCTTC.

The chain uses TRBV18 and TRBJ2-7; 9 nucleotides agree with TRBD1. The germline CDR1 and CDR2 sequences are KGHSH and LQKENI. The CDR3 loop spans 16 amino acids. J was trimmed by 7 bases and V by 4 bases; bases with no gene match: 14. CDR3 sequence (DNA): TGTGCCAGCTCACTCCAACCGGGACAGGGAATGAGGGAGCAGTACTTC. This encodes CASSLQPGQGMREQYF.

DNA for the CDR3: TGTGCCAGCTCACCTCCCGGCAGAACTGGAAACACCATATATTTT. As protein: CASSPPGRTGNTIYF. The J gene is TRBJ1-3, the V gene TRBV18; D is uncertain. CDR1 and CDR2 from the germline V gene are KGHSH and LQKENI. V lost 3 bases and J 2 bases, leaving 11 bases between the germline ends. The CDR3 is made up of 15 amino acids.

This chain connects TRBV15 to TRBJ2-5, with TRBD2 as a possible D gene (6 bases). The J call is in doubt because the DNA end fits TRBJ2-1 better. The germline CDR1 and CDR2 sequences are LNHNV and YYDKDF (reference sequence). This CDR3 has 15 amino acids. CDR3 in amino acids: CATSRRVAGTNEQFF. The CDR3 nucleotides read TGTGCCACCAGCAGACGCGTGGCGGGAACCAATGAGCAGTTCTTC.

The chain uses TRBV6-2 or TRBV6-3 and TRBJ2-7; D is perhaps TRBD1 or TRBD2 (5 bases each). V dropped 6 bases and J dropped 0 bases, with 15 bases sitting between them. CDR3 length: 15 amino acids. Germline CDR1 reads MNHEY; CDR2 reads SVGEGT. The CDR3 loop is CASSPGPGTSYEQYF. CDR3 DNA sequence: TGTGCCAGCAGCCCTGGCCCGGGGACCTCCTACGAGCAGTACTTC.

The chain links TRBV20-1 to TRBJ2-3, with 7 bases identical to TRBD1. The CDR3 spans 15 residues. Trimming cost V 5 bases and J 4 bases; bases outside gene matches: 12. The germline V gene has CDR1 DFQATT and CDR2 SNEGSKA (reference sequence). The CDR3 bases are TGCAGTGCTGCACCGCCGGGGACAGAGCCAGATACGCAGTATTTT. Translation gives CSAAPPGTEPDTQYF.

The V call is TRBV4-3, the J call TRBJ1-6, with D uncertain. This CDR3 is built from 13 residues. Trimming pared 0 bases from V and 11 bases from J, leaving 8 bases between. CDR1 and CDR2 (germline): LGHNA, YSLEER. CDR3 residues: CASSQDFMTPLHF. The DNA of the CDR3 is TGCGCCAGCAGCCAAGATTTTATGACACCCCTCCACTTT.

The sample holds a few counts of this clonotype. The chain joins TRBV7-2 to TRBJ2-1, with D hard to call. CDR1 SGHTA and CDR2 FQGNSA come from the germline V gene. The CDR3 is made up of 16 amino acids. Trimming removed 1 base from V and 4 bases from J, with 14 bases in between. In nucleotides, the CDR3 is TGTGCCAGCAGCTTAGGTGTGGATTTGCTTTACAATGAGCAGTTCTTC. This codes for CASSLGVDLLYNEQFF.

Written as DNA, the CDR3 is TGTGCCATCAGCGCAGGACAGCGGCCCGGGGAGCTGTTTTTT. It encodes CAISAGQRPGELFF. The V and J genes are TRBV10-3 and TRBJ2-2; D perhaps matches TRBD1 (6 bases). This CDR3 is built from 14 residues. The germline gives CDR1 ENHRY, CDR2 SYGVKD. With 6 bases removed from V and 6 bases from J, the gap between germline ends came to 14 bases.